These 22 T cell receptor beta chains came from one sample sequenced in a study of monozygotic twins with inflammatory bowel disease. TCRdb reworked the 5' RACE reads into one entry per CDR3 protein, no DNA. The sample totals 350,000 to 400,000 distinct CDR3 sequences. The material sequenced was blood. The receptors shown here come from a human donor with ulcerative colitis or Crohn's disease, or a healthy co-twin of an affected twin (not recorded which).

The CDR3 sequence is CASSWDSYNSPLHF. V and J are TRBV5-1 and TRBJ1-6. In germline, CDR1 is SGHRS, CDR2 YFSETQ. This CDR3 spans 14 amino acids.

V usage is TRBV4-3 and J usage is TRBJ2-5; TCRdb names TRBD1, which stays unverified in the absence of DNA. Germline V CDR1 and CDR2: LGHNA, YSLEER. This CDR3 is 16 amino acids long. The CDR3 loop is CASSPRGGASQETQYF.

CDR3 amino acids: CASSPLRDRDTEAFF. This chain joins TRBV4-2 and TRBJ1-1; TCRdb calls TRBD1, which cannot be checked without DNA. The germline V gene encodes CDR1 LGHNA and CDR2 YNFKEQ. This CDR3 spans 15 amino acids.

CDR3 protein: CSVGPNDSAYPNYGYTF. V gene TRBV29-1 combines with J gene TRBJ1-2; TCRdb outputs TRBD1, but without DNA this stays unchecked. Per germline, CDR1 SQVTM and CDR2 ANQGSEA. The CDR3 runs to 17 residues.

This sequence joins TRBV10-3 and TRBJ2-1; TCRdb's assignment of TRBD1 cannot be checked, as there is no DNA. Per the germline V gene, CDR1 is ENHRY and CDR2 is SYGVKD. The CDR3 is 15 amino acids. Here the CDR3 reads CAIRGQGDSYNEQFF.

The chain uses TRBV4-3 and TRBJ2-7; TCRdb gives TRBD1 as the D gene, but with no DNA this cannot be confirmed. The V gene's germline CDR1 is LGHNA and CDR2 YSLEER. The CDR3 covers 15 residues. CDR3 loop: CASSQKQAESYEQYF.

V and J are TRBV28 and TRBJ2-7; TCRdb indicates TRBD1, and absent DNA this call remains unverified. Germline-derived CDR1 and CDR2 are MDHEN and SYDVKM. The CDR3 length is 16 residues. The CDR3 loop is CASSIPFGTGVYEQYF.

The chain has TRBV19 and TRBJ1-1. The CDR3 has 14 residues. Germline loops: CDR1 LNHDA, CDR2 SQIVND (reference sequence). The CDR3 here is CASSIYGPNTEAFF. Combining the CDR3 with reference TRBV19 and TRBJ1-1 gives the whole variable domain DGGITQSPKYLFRKEGQNVTLSCEQNLNHDAMYWYRQDPGQGLRLIYYSQIVNDFQKGDIAEGYSVSREKKESFPLTVTSAQKNPTAFYLCASSIYGPNTEAFFGQGTRLTVV.

This CDR3 reads CASSMGDTQYF. The gene calls are TRBV7-2 and TRBJ2-3. Per germline, CDR1 SGHTA and CDR2 FQGNSA. The CDR3 is 11 residues long.

The chain uses TRBV18 and TRBJ2-4. CDR3 length equals 16 residues. CDR1 and CDR2 (germline): KGHSH, LQKENI. The chain's CDR3 is CASSPPGGLAKNIQYF. The full variable domain, with the rest looked up from reference TRBV18 and TRBJ2-4, is NAGVMQNPRHLVRRRGQEARLRCSPMKGHSHVYWYRQLPEEGLKFMVYLQKENIIDESGMPKERFSAEFPKEGPSILRIQQVVRGDSAAYFCASSPPGGLAKNIQYFGAGTRLSVL.

V usage is TRBV5-1 and J usage is TRBJ2-3; lacking DNA, the TRBD2 call made by TCRdb goes unchecked. The CDR3 consists of 15 residues. CDR1 and CDR2 (germline): SGHRS, YFSETQ. CDR3 loop: CASSRTSGGHDTQYF.

This chain joins TRBV3-1 and TRBJ2-7. CDR3 length: 14 amino acids. CDR1 is LGHDT and CDR2 is YNNKEL in the germline V gene (reference sequence). CDR3 protein: CASSQVGETLGQYF.

CDR3: CASSPGQGLPQHF. The chain couples TRBV7-3 to TRBJ1-5; TCRdb's D gene call, TRBD1, goes unchecked for lack of DNA. The germline CDR1 and CDR2 sequences are SGHTA and FQGTGA. The CDR3 has 13 amino acids.

This chain links TRBV5-1 with TRBJ1-1. Germline values: CDR1 SGHRS, CDR2 YFSETQ. The CDR3 sequence is 15 residues long. CDR3 region: CASSLVYAENTEAFF. Filled out from reference TRBV5-1 and TRBJ1-1, the complete variable domain reads KAGVTQTPRYLIKTRGQQVTLSCSPISGHRSVSWYQQTPGQGLQFLFEYFSETQRNKGNFPGRFSGRQFSNSRSEMNVSTLELGDSALYLCASSLVYAENTEAFFGQGTRLTVV.

The rearrangement links TRBV20-1 to TRBJ2-7. The CDR3 length is 13 residues. Germline CDR1 DFQATT, CDR2 SNEGSKA (reference sequence). CDR3 amino acids: CSAFPGDSYEQYF.

The V and J genes are TRBV11-1 and TRBJ1-4; TCRdb reports TRBD1, a call that lacks DNA to check it against. The CDR3 length is 13 residues. The germline V gene encodes CDR1 SGHAT and CDR2 FQDESV (reference sequence). CDR3 sequence reads: CASSASWDSTPFF.

This rearrangement joins TRBV4-3 to TRBJ1-4. This CDR3 spans 16 amino acids. CDR1 and CDR2 from the germline V gene are LGHNA and YSLEER. CDR3 sequence: CASSPTPGLTNEKLFF.

CDR3 sequence reads: CASSQGGNTQYF. The V gene is TRBV4-1, the J gene TRBJ2-3; checking the TCRdb D call of TRBD1 is not possible without DNA. Germline CDR1 MGHRA, CDR2 YSYEKL. There are 12 residues in the CDR3.

J is TRBJ2-2 and V is TRBV5-6. Germline CDR1 reads SGHDT; CDR2 reads YYEEEE. This CDR3 has 14 residues. This chain's CDR3 is CASSLAGFSGELFF.

The chain is built from TRBV21-1 and TRBJ2-4. TRBV21-1 is marked as a pseudogene. There are 13 residues in the CDR3. The CDR3 here is CASSKTGKNIQYF.

The chain employs TRBV20-1 and TRBJ1-1; TCRdb's D call, TRBD1, is unchecked because there is no DNA. The CDR3 runs to 11 residues. In germline, CDR1 is DFQATT, CDR2 SNEGSKA (reference sequence). CDR3 region: CSARGDFEAFF.

The genes are TRBV7-9 and TRBJ1-6. Germline lookup yields CDR1 SEHNR and CDR2 FQNEAQ (reference sequence). The CDR3 spans 16 residues. This CDR3 reads CASSLASASLNSPLHF.